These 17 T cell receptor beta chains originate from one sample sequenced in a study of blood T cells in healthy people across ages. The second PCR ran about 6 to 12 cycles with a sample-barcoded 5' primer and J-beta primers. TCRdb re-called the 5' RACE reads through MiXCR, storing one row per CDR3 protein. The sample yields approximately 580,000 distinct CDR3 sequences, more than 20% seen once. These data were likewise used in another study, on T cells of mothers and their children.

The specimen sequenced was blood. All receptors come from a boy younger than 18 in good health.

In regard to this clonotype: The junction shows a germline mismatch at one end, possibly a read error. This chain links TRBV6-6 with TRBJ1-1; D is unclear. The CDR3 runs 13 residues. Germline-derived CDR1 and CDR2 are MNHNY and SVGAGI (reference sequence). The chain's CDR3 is CASSYAVDTEAFF. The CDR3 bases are TGTGCCAGCAGTTACGCTGTTGACACTGAAGCCTTCTTT.

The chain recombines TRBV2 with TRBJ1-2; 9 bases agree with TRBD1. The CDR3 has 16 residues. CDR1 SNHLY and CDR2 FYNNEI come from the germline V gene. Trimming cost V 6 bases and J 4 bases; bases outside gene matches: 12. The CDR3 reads CASRGQGRGGPYGYTF. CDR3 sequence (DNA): TGTGCCAGCAGGGGACAGGGTCGGGGCGGCCCCTATGGCTACACCTTC. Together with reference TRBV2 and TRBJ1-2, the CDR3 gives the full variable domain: EPEVTQTPSHQVTQMGQEVILRCVPISNHLYFYWYRQILGQKVEFLVSFYNNEISEKSEIFDDQFSVERPDGSNFTLKIRSTKLEDSAMYFCASRGQGRGGPYGYTFGSGTRLTVV.

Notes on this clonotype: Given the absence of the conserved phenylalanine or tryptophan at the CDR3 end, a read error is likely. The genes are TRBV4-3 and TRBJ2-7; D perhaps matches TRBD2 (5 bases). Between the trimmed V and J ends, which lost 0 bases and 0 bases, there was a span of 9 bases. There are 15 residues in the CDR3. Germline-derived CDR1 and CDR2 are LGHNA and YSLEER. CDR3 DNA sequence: TGCGCCAGCAGCCAAGAGCGAGCGGACTCCTACGAGCAGTACCTC. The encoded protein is CASSQERADSYEQYL.

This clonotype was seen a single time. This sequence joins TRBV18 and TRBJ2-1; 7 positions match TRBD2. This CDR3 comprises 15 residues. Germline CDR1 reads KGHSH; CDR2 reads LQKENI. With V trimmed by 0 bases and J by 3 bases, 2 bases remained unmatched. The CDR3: CASSPPAGVYNEQFF. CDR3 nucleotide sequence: TGTGCCAGCTCACCACCGGCGGGAGTCTACAATGAGCAGTTCTTC.

The DNA for the CDR3 is TGCAGTGCTAGAGTCCCTCAGCCGGGACGGTCTAGCACAGATACGCAGTATTTT. Amino acid sequence: CSARVPQPGRSSTDTQYF. The chain carries TRBV20-1 and TRBJ2-3; the D call may be TRBD1 or TRBD2 (5 bases each). V lost 1 base and J lost 0, with 20 bases in between. Germline CDR1 is DFQATT and CDR2 is SNEGSKA (reference sequence). CDR3 length: 18 residues.

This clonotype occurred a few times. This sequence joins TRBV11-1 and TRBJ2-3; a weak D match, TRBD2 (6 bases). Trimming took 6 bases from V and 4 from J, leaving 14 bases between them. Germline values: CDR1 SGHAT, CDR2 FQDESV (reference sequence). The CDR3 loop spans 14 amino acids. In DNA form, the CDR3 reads TGTGCCAGCAGGTCGACTAGTTTTCCAGATACGCAGTATTTT. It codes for CASRSTSFPDTQYF.

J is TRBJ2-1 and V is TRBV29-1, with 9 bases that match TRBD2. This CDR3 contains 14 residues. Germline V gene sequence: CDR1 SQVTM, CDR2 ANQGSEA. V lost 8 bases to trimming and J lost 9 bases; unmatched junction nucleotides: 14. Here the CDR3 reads CSTGGAGGVGEQFF. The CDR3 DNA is TGCAGCACAGGCGGGGCGGGAGGGGTTGGTGAGCAGTTCTTC.

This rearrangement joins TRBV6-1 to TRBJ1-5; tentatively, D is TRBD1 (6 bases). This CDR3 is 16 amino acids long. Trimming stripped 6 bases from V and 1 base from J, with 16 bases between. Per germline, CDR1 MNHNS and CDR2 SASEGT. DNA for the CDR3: TGTGCCAGCAGACCCGGAGGGGGGCAAAGCAATCAGCCCCAGCATTTT. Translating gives CASRPGGGQSNQPQHF.

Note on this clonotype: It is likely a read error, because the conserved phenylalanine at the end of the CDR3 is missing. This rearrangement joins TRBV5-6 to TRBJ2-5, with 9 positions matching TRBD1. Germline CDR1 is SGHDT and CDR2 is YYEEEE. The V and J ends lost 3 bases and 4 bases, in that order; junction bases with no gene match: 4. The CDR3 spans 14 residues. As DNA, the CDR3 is TGTGCCAGCAGCTACGGGACAGGGCCAGAGACCCAGTACTCC. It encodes CASSYGTGPETQYS.

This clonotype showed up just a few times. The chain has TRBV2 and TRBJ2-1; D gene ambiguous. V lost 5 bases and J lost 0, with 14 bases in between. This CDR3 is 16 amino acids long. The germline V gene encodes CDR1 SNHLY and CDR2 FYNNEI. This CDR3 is CASSYTDWSSYNEQFF. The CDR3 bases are TGTGCCAGCAGTTACACTGACTGGAGCTCCTACAATGAGCAGTTCTTC.

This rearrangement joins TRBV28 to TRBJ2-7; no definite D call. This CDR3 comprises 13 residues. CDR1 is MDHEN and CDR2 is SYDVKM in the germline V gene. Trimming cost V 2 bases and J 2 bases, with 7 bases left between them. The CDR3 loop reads CASSLMAPYEQYF. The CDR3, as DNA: TGTGCCAGCAGTTTAATGGCACCCTACGAGCAGTACTTC.

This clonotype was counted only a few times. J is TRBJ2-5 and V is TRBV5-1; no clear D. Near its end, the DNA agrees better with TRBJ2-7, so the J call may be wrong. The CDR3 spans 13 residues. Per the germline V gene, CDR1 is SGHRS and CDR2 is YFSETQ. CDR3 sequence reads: CASSIAIKYEQYF. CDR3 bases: TGCGCCAGCAGCATCGCCATCAAATACGAGCAGTACTTC.

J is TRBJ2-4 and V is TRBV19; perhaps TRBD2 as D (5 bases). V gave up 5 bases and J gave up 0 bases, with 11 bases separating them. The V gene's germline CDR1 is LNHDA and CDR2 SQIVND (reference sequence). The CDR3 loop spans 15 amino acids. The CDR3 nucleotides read TGTGCCAGTAGTCACGGGCGGGTAGCCAAAAACATTCAGTACTTC. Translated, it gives CASSHGRVAKNIQYF.

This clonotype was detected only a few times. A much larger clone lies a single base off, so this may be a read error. CDR3 nucleotides: TGTGCCAGCAGCCAATTCCAAGATCACCCCCAGCATTTT. This encodes CASSQFQDHPQHF. J is TRBJ1-5 and V is TRBV14; D gene ambiguous. Germline CDR1 SGHDN, CDR2 FVKESK. This CDR3 is built from 13 residues. The variable domain in full, completed from reference TRBV14 and TRBJ1-5, reads EAGVTQFPSHSVIEKGQTVTLRCDPISGHDNLYWYRRVMGKEIKFLLHFVKESKQDESGMPNNRFLAERTGGTYSTLKVQPAELEDSGVYFCASSQFQDHPQHFGDGTRLSIL.

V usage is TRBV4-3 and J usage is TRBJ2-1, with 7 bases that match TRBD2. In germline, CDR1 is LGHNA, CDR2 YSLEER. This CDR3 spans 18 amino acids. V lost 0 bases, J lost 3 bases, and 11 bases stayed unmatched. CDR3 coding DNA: TGCGCCAGCAGCCAAGAACTGGGGCTAGCGGATATCTACAATGAGCAGTTCTTC. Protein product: CASSQELGLADIYNEQFF.

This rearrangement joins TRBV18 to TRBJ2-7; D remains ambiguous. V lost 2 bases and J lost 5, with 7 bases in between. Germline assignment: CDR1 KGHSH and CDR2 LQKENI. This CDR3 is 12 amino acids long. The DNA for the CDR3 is TGTGCCAGCTCACCATTCCCCCACGAGCAGTACTTC. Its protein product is CASSPFPHEQYF.

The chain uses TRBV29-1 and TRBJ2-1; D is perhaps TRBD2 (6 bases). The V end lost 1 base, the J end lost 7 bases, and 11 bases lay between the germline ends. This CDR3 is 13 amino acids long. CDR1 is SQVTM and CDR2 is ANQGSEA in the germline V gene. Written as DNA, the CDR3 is TGCAGCGTTGAAGGGCGACTAGTAAATGAGCAGTTCTTC. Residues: CSVEGRLVNEQFF.